Below, one TCR beta chain is given with its context. The sample belongs to a study of cytomegalovirus exposure and HLA in healthy donors. A multiplex PCR was run with 60 Vbeta primers and 13 Jbeta primers. The method was immunoSEQ multiplex PCR; TCRdb's version includes in-frame clones alone and lacks a portion of them. The data show fewer than 200,000 clones, 80% seen once. The V end was cut by 5 bases, the J end by 3 bases, with 10 bases between. Per the germline V gene, CDR1 is MNHEY and CDR2 is SVGAGI. This CDR3 is built from 13 residues. This chain links TRBV6-5 with TRBJ1-1, with unresolved D. This TCR derives from a man in his forties in good health and CMV-seronegative. The specimen sequenced was PBMCs. The CDR3 here is CASSEIAYTEAFF. CDR3 in DNA: TGTGCCAGCAGTGAAATAGCTTACACTGAAGCTTTCTTT.